This is a list of T cell receptor beta chains from one sample in a study of blood T cell repertoires in COVID-19. Using immunoSEQ multiplex PCR, the repertoire was profiled, and TCRdb retains in-frame clones only, with some absent. Among 90,000 to 110,000 clones listed, less than 90% were seen once. Sequencing was done on a sample of peripheral blood. Receptors originate from a woman aged 60-70 years with acute or convalescent COVID-19. Both conserved end residues are part of each CDR3. Each record gives: J gene, V gene, CDR3 protein.

>TRBJ2-3|TRBV30
CAWSGIDTQYF
>TRBJ1-2|TRBV6-5
CASSYSKGGAHGYTF
>TRBJ1-4|TRBV30
CAWNGGGPNEKLFF
>TRBJ1-1|TRBV28
CASSDMNTEAFF
>TRBJ2-3|TRBV14
CASSQVTGKSTDTQYF
>TRBJ1-2|TRBV5-4
CASSLTVGYGYTF
>TRBJ2-1|TRBV5-4
CASSSRENEQFF
>TRBJ2-3|TRBV27
CASSSGLAGKLDTQYF
>TRBJ2-7|TRBV3-1/TRBV3-2
CASSPFDGGEQYF
>TRBJ2-1|TRBV29-1
CSVDEGGDEQFF
>TRBJ2-1|TRBV2
CASSADLSGFYNEQFF
>TRBJ2-1|TRBV5-6
CASSNWDSPYNEQFF
>TRBJ2-3|TRBV11-2
CASSSGTDTDTQYF
>TRBJ1-5|TRBV28
CASLTGRTSNQPQHF
>TRBJ1-2|TRBV28
CASSSKRGGSLYGYTF
>TRBJ1-1|TRBV3-1/TRBV3-2
CASSQGHPEAFF
>TRBJ1-4|TRBV7-7
CASSLTPGFNEKLFF
>TRBJ1-1|TRBV10-3
CAISESRATEAFF
>TRBJ1-4|TRBV7-2
CASSPSSQGNKKLFF
>TRBJ2-5|TRBV30
CAWSRETQYF
>TRBJ2-3|TRBV28
CASTAWRGDPSTDTQYF
>TRBJ1-4|TRBV3-1/TRBV3-2
CASSTRLGNEKLFF
>TRBJ1-3|TRBV19
CASSSQHNRRGGNTIYF
>TRBJ2-1|TRBV18
CASSPPVSEQFF
>TRBJ2-5|TRBV19
CASSAGTRGETQYF
>TRBJ1-4|TRBV7-2
CASSVGKLFF
>TRBJ2-1|TRBV7-3
CASSLQAGGYNEQFF
>TRBJ1-1|TRBV30
CAWSPGTGVFEAFF
>TRBJ1-2|TRBV27
CASSLGGTGIYGYTF
>TRBJ1-1|TRBV3-1/TRBV3-2
CASSQGWDRLRTEAFF
>TRBJ2-3|TRBV7-8
CASSLGPGLAGLTDTQYF
>TRBJ2-3|TRBV5-1
CASSLATADTQYF
>TRBJ2-7|TRBV27
CASNLLGGRQYF
>TRBJ1-1|TRBV6-4
CATRDRSDTEAFF
>TRBJ2-1|TRBV2
CASSVTSGIQFF
>TRBJ2-2|TRBV4-1
CASSRQGVTGELFF
>TRBJ1-2|TRBV19
CASSIGGFGYTF
>TRBJ2-7|TRBV27
CASSLGQGETYEQYF
>TRBJ1-5|TRBV18
CASSPWEGGQPQHF
>TRBJ2-3|TRBV12-2
CASRTGGTRTHATDTQYF
>TRBJ1-2|TRBV6-5
CASNRYVQEGYTF
>TRBJ1-5|TRBV6-2/TRBV6-3
CASSPRNRALTEYSNQPQHF